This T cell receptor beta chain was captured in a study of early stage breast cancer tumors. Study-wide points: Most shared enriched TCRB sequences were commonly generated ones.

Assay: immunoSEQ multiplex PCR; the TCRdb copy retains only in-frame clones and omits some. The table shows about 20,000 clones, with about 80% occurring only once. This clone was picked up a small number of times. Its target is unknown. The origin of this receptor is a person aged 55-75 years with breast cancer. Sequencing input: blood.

The CDR3 region is CAISLDGIYGYTF. The CDR3 bases are TGTGCCATCAGCCTTGACGGCATCTATGGCTACACCTTC. The chain links TRBV10-3 to TRBJ1-2; D is unresolved. Germline values: CDR1 ENHRY, CDR2 SYGVKD. V lost 6 bases to trimming and J lost 4 bases, with 12 bases between them. This CDR3 spans 13 amino acids.